Following are 29 T cell receptor beta chains from one sample sequenced in a study of blood T cell repertoires in COVID-19. The table came from immunoSEQ multiplex PCR; TCRdb's copy has only in-frame clones and leaves some out. Here the sample spans roughly 100,000 clones, about three quarters being singletons. The sequenced sample was peripheral blood. The receptors shown here come from a man in his 70s with acute or convalescent COVID-19.

The rearrangement joins TRBV7-3 to TRBJ1-1, with 9 bases aligning to TRBD1. This CDR3 is built from 15 residues. From germline, CDR1 is SGHTA and CDR2 FQGTGA. J was trimmed by 1 base and V by 4 bases; bases with no gene match: 4. CDR3 sequence (DNA): TGTGCCAGCAGCTCTACAGGGGGCAAGAACACTGAAGCTTTCTTT. Its translation is CASSSTGGKNTEAFF. The full variable domain, its missing parts supplied by reference TRBV7-3 and TRBJ1-1, is GAGVSQTPSNKVTEKGKYVELRCDPISGHTALYWYRQSLGQGPEFLIYFQGTGAADDSGLPNDRFFAVRPEGSVSTLKIQRTERGDSAVYLCASSSTGGKNTEAFFGQGTRLTVV.

The chain couples TRBV2 to TRBJ2-1; a weak D match, TRBD1 (5 bases). This CDR3 contains 15 residues. Germline CDR1 and CDR2: SNHLY and FYNNEI. The V end was cut by 5 bases, the J end by 0 bases, with 11 bases between. For the CDR3, the DNA is TGTGCCAGCAGTTTACAGGAGAGCTCCTACAATGAGCAGTTCTTC. Encoded protein: CASSLQESSYNEQFF.

In its sample, this clone was seen once. The V call is TRBV29-1, the J call TRBJ2-7; tentative D call: TRBD1 (5 bases). Germline CDR1 is SQVTM and CDR2 is ANQGSEA. The CDR3 consists of 12 residues. Deletions cut 7 bases from V and 0 bases from J, with 10 bases between. In DNA, the CDR3 is TGCAGCGGGCCAGGGATCTCCTACGAGCAGTACTTC. Encoded protein: CSGPGISYEQYF.

The chain links TRBV2 to TRBJ2-2; 8 nucleotides match TRBD1. The CDR3 extends over 14 amino acids. The germline V gene has CDR1 SNHLY and CDR2 FYNNEI. V shed 8 bases and J 5 bases; nucleotides not matched to a gene: 7. The chain's CDR3 is CASRQGAGTGELFF. CDR3 DNA sequence: TGTGCCAGCCGTCAGGGGGCTGGGACCGGGGAGCTGTTTTTT.

This clone was observed a few times. This chain uses TRBV10-3 with TRBJ2-1; 13 positions match TRBD2. The length of the CDR3 is 17 residues. V was clipped by 6 bases and J by 7 bases; unmatched bases: 12. Germline values: CDR1 ENHRY, CDR2 SYGVKD. The CDR3 DNA reads as TGTGCCATCAGCTTCAGCTCTGGACTAGCGGGAGTTAATGAGCAGTTCTTC. This translates into CAISFSSGLAGVNEQFF.

This clone was seen a single time. The chain is built from TRBV10-1 and TRBJ1-6; 7 positions match TRBD1. Germline V gives CDR1 WNHNN, CDR2 SYGVQD (reference sequence). Trimming took 2 bases from V and 9 from J; bases not matched to a gene: 7. The CDR3 covers 15 residues. The CDR3: CASSEGGDSSSPLHF. DNA of the CDR3: TGCGCCAGCAGTGAGGGAGGGGACAGTTCTTCACCCCTCCACTTT.

The V call is TRBV5-1, the J call TRBJ1-4; D not resolved. The CDR3 has 16 amino acids. Germline V gene data show CDR1 as SGHRS and CDR2 as YFSETQ. The V end lost 4 bases, the J end lost 8 bases, and 21 bases lay between the germline ends. The CDR3 bases are TGCGCCAGCAGCCCCGGTAGCAGAAATTTACTAGAAAAACTGTTTTTT. The encoded protein is CASSPGSRNLLEKLFF.

The chain recombines TRBV5-1 with TRBJ2-3, with 8 bases fitting TRBD2. V was pared by 6 bases and J by 5 bases, with 8 bases of the junction left unmatched. CDR1 is SGHRS and CDR2 is YFSETQ in the germline V gene. This CDR3 has 14 residues. The CDR3 protein is CASIGLAGQDTQYF. Written as DNA, the CDR3 is TGCGCCAGCATTGGCCTAGCGGGCCAAGATACGCAGTATTTT.

The genes are TRBV9 and TRBJ2-2, with TRBD1 identical over 11 bases. The V gene's germline CDR1 is SGDLS and CDR2 YYNGEE. The CDR3 spans 16 residues. Trimming at V came to 4 bases and at J to 6 bases, leaving 8 bases not matched to a gene. This CDR3 is CASSPQDRGLSGELFF. The CDR3 nucleotides read TGTGCCAGCAGCCCTCAGGACAGGGGGCTCTCCGGGGAGCTGTTTTTT.

The chain has TRBV30 and TRBJ2-5; D may be TRBD2 (5 bases). Trimming took 1 base from V and 7 from J, leaving 13 bases between them. The CDR3 runs 13 residues. From germline, CDR1 is GTSNPN and CDR2 SVGIG (reference sequence). This CDR3 is CAWSDEVRGTQYF. Here the CDR3 DNA reads TGTGCCTGGAGTGATGAGGTCCGGGGGACCCAGTACTTC.

The chain links TRBV19 to TRBJ1-1; 9 bases fit TRBD1. The CDR3 is 15 residues long. V was pared by 3 bases and J by 4 bases, with 6 bases of the junction left unmatched. CDR1 and CDR2 (germline): LNHDA, SQIVND (reference sequence). The CDR3 region is CASSIATGGGTEAFF. The CDR3 DNA reads as TGTGCCAGTAGTATCGCGACAGGGGGTGGCACTGAAGCTTTCTTT.

This clone was counted between two and nine times. The rearrangement links TRBV29-1 to TRBJ2-1, with TRBD2 as a possible D gene (5 bases). Germline values: CDR1 SQVTM, CDR2 ANQGSEA. Trimming shortened V by 3 bases and J by 2 bases, and 14 bases separated the two germline ends. The CDR3 is 15 amino acids. CDR3 nucleotide sequence: TGCAGCGTTGACGAGGGTAAAGCGGCCTACAATGAGCAGTTCTTC. This codes for CSVDEGKAAYNEQFF.

The chain links TRBV13 to TRBJ2-2, with D perhaps TRBD1 (6 bases). The CDR3 totals 17 residues. The V end was cut by 4 bases, the J end by 1 base, with 16 bases between. CDR1 and CDR2 (germline): PRHDT, FYEKMQ (reference sequence). The DNA of the CDR3 is TGTGCCAGCAGCTCCGACGCGTCGGGACAGAACACCGGGGAGCTGTTTTTT. It encodes CASSSDASGQNTGELFF. The variable domain in full, with the rest retrieved from reference TRBV13 and TRBJ2-2, is AAGVIQSPRHLIKEKRETATLKCYPIPRHDTVYWYQQGPGQDPQFLISFYEKMQSDKGSIPDRFSAQQFSDYHSELNMSSLELGDSALYFCASSSDASGQNTGELFFGEGSRLTVL.

The V and J genes are TRBV6-5 and TRBJ2-7; 9 bases fit TRBD1. The CDR3 runs to 15 residues. With 4 bases clipped from V and 4 bases from J, the junction kept 8 bases outside the gene matches. Germline CDR1 is MNHEY and CDR2 is SVGAGI. The CDR3, as DNA: TGTGCCAGCAGTTCCACTGGACAGGGGTGGTACGAGCAGTACTTC. It translates to CASSSTGQGWYEQYF.

V and J are TRBV28 and TRBJ1-6; D gene unclear. V was clipped by 6 bases and J by 8 bases, with 14 bases between them. The CDR3 contains 14 residues. Germline values: CDR1 MDHEN, CDR2 SYDVKM. DNA for the CDR3: TGTGCCAGCAGGCCTGTACACAGCCATTCACCCCTCCACTTT. Amino acids: CASRPVHSHSPLHF.

V gene TRBV5-1 combines with J gene TRBJ2-2; D not resolved. Germline loops: CDR1 SGHRS, CDR2 YFSETQ. This CDR3 region has 14 residues. Trimming stripped 0 bases from V and 6 bases from J, with 9 bases between. The CDR3 region is CASSLDTVAGELFF. CDR3 bases: TGCGCCAGCAGCTTGGACACCGTCGCCGGGGAGCTGTTTTTT.

This clone was picked up one time. The chain employs TRBV11-2 and TRBJ2-2; the match to TRBD2 covers 9 bases. The CDR3 totals 18 residues. V was clipped by 1 base and J by 3 bases; unmatched bases: 9. Germline CDR1 reads SGHAT; CDR2 reads FQNNGV. CDR3 residues: CASSLGLAGPSYTGELFF. The DNA for the CDR3 is TGTGCCAGCAGCTTAGGGCTAGCGGGACCTTCCTACACCGGGGAGCTGTTTTTT.

This rearrangement joins TRBV24-1 to TRBJ2-1; maybe TRBD2 (6 bases). V was clipped by 2 bases and J by 5 bases, with 9 bases between them. The CDR3 runs 14 residues. Germline V gene data show CDR1 as KGHDR and CDR2 as SFDVKD. In nucleotides, the CDR3 is TGTGCCACCAGTGATTGGGGACTGAACAATGAGCAGTTCTTC. Its translation is CATSDWGLNNEQFF.

The chain employs TRBV24-1 and TRBJ1-4; D is ambiguous. Trimming removed 3 bases at V and 10 bases at J, with 8 bases between. Germline V gene data show CDR1 as KGHDR and CDR2 as SFDVKD. CDR3 length: 12 residues. The CDR3 spells CATSDNEGKLFF. CDR3 in DNA: TGTGCCACCAGTGATAATGAGGGAAAACTGTTTTTT.

The CDR3 here is CASSVPRTGNGELFF. The CDR3 DNA sequence: TGTGCCAGTAGTGTCCCCAGAACGGGGAACGGGGAGCTGTTTTTT. The chain combines TRBV19 with TRBJ2-2; D possibly corresponds to TRBD2 (5 bases). The CDR3 is made up of 15 amino acids. Trimming took 5 bases from V and 7 from J, leaving 17 bases between them. Germline V lookup: CDR1 LNHDA, CDR2 SQIVND (reference sequence).

This clone appeared a single time. This chain uses TRBV23-1 with TRBJ1-6; D remains ambiguous. TRBV23-1 is identified as an open reading frame with a role that is uncertain. The V end lost 6 bases, the J end lost 1 base, and 10 bases lay between the germline ends. This CDR3 is 15 amino acids long. In DNA form, the CDR3 reads TGCGCCAGCAGGCTTCGACATTCCTATAATTCACCCCTCCACTTT. It is translated as CASRLRHSYNSPLHF.

The chain links TRBV6-6 to TRBJ1-2; D is perhaps TRBD1 (6 bases). Trimming removed 10 bases at V and 4 bases at J, with 16 bases between. The germline gives CDR1 MNHNY, CDR2 SVGAGI (reference sequence). The CDR3 spans 13 residues. CDR3 sequence: CATMHQGTYGYTF. For the CDR3, the DNA is TGTGCCACTATGCATCAGGGGACCTATGGCTACACCTTC.

V is TRBV6-5 and J is TRBJ2-1, with 12 bases aligning to TRBD2. CDR1 and CDR2 from the germline V gene are MNHEY and SVGAGI. This CDR3 region has 15 residues. The ends lost 4 bases at V and 3 bases at J; junction bases unmatched: 1. DNA for the CDR3: TGTGCCAGCAGTTCGACTAGCGGGAGCTACAATGAGCAGTTCTTC. Translation: CASSSTSGSYNEQFF.

This clone was counted between two and nine times. The chain combines TRBV4-1 with TRBJ2-7, with D possibly TRBD2 on 6 matching bases. CDR1 MGHRA and CDR2 YSYEKL come from the germline V gene. V gave up 0 bases and J gave up 7 bases, with 10 bases separating them. The CDR3 spans 13 residues. The CDR3 reads CASSQDRAGEQYV. The CDR3 DNA is TGCGCCAGCAGCCAAGACAGGGCGGGAGAGCAGTACGTC.

This clone has more than one count but fewer than ten. The J gene is TRBJ2-7, the V gene TRBV27; 11 bases fit TRBD1. CDR1 is MNHEY and CDR2 is SMNVEV in the germline V gene (reference sequence). The J segment lost 6 bases and the V segment lost 6 bases, leaving 4 bases of the junction unmatched. This CDR3 contains 13 residues. CDR3 nucleotides: TGTGCCAGCAGCGCCGGGACAGGGGGCGAGCAGTACTTC. Translation gives CASSAGTGGEQYF.

The table lists this clone with a few counts. This chain joins TRBV28 and TRBJ2-7; D is perhaps TRBD2 (5 bases). The CDR3 has 14 amino acids. Trimming stripped 2 bases from V and 2 bases from J, with 10 bases between. Germline CDR1 and CDR2: MDHEN and SYDVKM. For the CDR3, the DNA is TGTGCCAGCAGTTTAGCGGGTTCAACCTACGAGCAGTACTTC. It encodes CASSLAGSTYEQYF.

The rearrangement joins TRBV3-1 (or the pseudogene TRBV3-2) to TRBJ1-1, with D perhaps matching TRBD1 (5 bases). Trimming left V 0 bases short and J 2 bases short, with 7 bases between. Germline V gene sequence: CDR1 LGHDT, CDR2 YNNKEL (reference sequence). The CDR3 covers 14 residues. The CDR3 sequence: CASSQETDNTEAFF. The CDR3 DNA is TGTGCCAGCAGCCAAGAGACAGATAACACTGAAGCTTTCTTT.

The chain combines TRBV5-1 with TRBJ2-1, with 7 bases aligning to TRBD2. The germline CDR1 and CDR2 sequences are SGHRS and YFSETQ. Trimming cost V 3 bases and J 3 bases; bases outside gene matches: 3. The CDR3 is 14 amino acids. CDR3 amino acids: CASSSGGSYNEQFF. In DNA form, the CDR3 reads TGCGCCAGCAGCTCGGGCGGGAGCTACAATGAGCAGTTCTTC.

The chain recombines TRBV4-1 with TRBJ1-1; no firm D call. Germline loops: CDR1 MGHRA, CDR2 YSYEKL. The CDR3 consists of 13 residues. The germline V and J ends were trimmed by 0 bases and 6 bases, with 8 bases remaining between them. The CDR3 nucleotides read TGCGCCAGCAGCCAAGATAAGAGCGCTGAAGCTTTCTTT. Amino acid sequence: CASSQDKSAEAFF.